A single T cell receptor beta chain is shown here with its context. The sample comes from a study of blood T cell repertoires in COVID-19. Study context: The samples span acute and convalescent COVID-19 from the United States, Italy and Spain. T cells, B-cell-depleted T cells, or PBMCs supplied cDNA or gDNA.

Original analysis: Reference gene primer amplification gave estimated nucleated cell counts. Generated by immunoSEQ multiplex PCR, the TCRdb table keeps only in-frame clones and is missing some. The V and J calls and the clone size are those of that table, but D and trimming were determined from the DNA. The sample consists of about 280,000 clones, around nine tenths of them appearing once. Per germline, CDR1 ENHRY and CDR2 SYGVKD. V shed 4 bases and J 0 bases; nucleotides not matched to a gene: 6. The CDR3 has 17 residues. The chain carries TRBV10-3 and TRBJ2-1; 10 bases are shared with TRBD2. The sequence was collected from a woman aged 40 to 50 who had recovered from COVID-19. Sequenced sample: peripheral blood. Here the CDR3 reads CAISGTSGGSSYNEQFF. CDR3 bases: TGTGCCATCAGTGGGACTAGCGGAGGGAGCTCCTACAATGAGCAGTTCTTC.